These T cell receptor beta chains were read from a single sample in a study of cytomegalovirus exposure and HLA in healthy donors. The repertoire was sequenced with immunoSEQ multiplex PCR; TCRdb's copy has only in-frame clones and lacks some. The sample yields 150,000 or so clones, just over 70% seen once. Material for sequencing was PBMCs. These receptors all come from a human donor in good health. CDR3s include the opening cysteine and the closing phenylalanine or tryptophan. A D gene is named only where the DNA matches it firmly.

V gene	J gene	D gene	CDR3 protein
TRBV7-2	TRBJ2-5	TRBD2	CASTLSGGHQETQYF
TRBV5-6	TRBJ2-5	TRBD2	CASSSRLAGWQETQYF
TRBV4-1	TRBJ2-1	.	CASSHHTDSYNEQFF
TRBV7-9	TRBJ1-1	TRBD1	CASSSPGQGITEAFF
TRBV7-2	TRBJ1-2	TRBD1	CASSSSVSGTGVYGYTF
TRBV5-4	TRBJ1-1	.	CASTSWATNTEAFF
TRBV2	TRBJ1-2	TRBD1	CASSSDRVGGYTF
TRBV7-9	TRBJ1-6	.	CASSLGGGSLRDNSPLHF
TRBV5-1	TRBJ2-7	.	CASSLERAYEQYF
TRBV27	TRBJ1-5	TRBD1	CASNPTGGVQPQHF
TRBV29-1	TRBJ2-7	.	CSVEGLAYEQYF
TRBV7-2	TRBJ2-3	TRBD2	CASSLMGSGDTQYF
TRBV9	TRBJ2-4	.	CASSVGPTDIQYF
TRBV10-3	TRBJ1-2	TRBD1	CAISDSRTGGNYGYTF
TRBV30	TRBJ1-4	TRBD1	CAWGRDREYNLANEKLFF
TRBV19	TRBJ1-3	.	CASSMGRGNTIYF
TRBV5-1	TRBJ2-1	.	CASSFGGGNEQFF
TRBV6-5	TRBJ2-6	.	CASRTQAWGANVLTF
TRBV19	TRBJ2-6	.	CASSPVLSGANVLTF
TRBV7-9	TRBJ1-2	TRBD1	CASSLGQARGDGYTF
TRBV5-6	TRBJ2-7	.	CASSLARQGGEQYF
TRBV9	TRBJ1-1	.	CASSVTGQNTEAFF
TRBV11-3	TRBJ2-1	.	CASTQGESEQFF
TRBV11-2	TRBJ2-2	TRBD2	CASSALAGMNTGELFF
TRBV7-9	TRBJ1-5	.	CASSLASREGYNQPQHF
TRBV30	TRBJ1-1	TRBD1	CAWSVQGSDTEAFF
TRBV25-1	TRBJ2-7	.	CASRGLAANAYEQYF
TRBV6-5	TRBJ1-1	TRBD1	CASSTTGGAFF
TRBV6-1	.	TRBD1	CAAEPGTEDYEQYF
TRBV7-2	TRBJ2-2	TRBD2	CASSLGLAGGPGGELFF
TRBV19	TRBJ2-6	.	CASSIGVFSGANVLTF
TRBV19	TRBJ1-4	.	CASSSTGGGEKLFF
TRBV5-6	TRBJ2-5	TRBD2	CASTRMGGNQETQYF
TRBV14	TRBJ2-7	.	CASSQGGGYEQYF
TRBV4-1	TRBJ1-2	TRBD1	CASSQDQWGQGANYGYTF
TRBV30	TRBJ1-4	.	CAWRRDLNEKLFF
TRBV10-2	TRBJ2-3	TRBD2	CASSDPGLRADTQYF
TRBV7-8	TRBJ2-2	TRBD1	CASSEGTGRAGELFF
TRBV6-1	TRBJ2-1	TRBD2	CASSEHAGGRGEQFF
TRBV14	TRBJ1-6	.	CASSQRGQENSPLHF
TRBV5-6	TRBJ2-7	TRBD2	CASHQSGEGIGFYEQYF
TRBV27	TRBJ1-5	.	CASSLGAGNNQPQHF
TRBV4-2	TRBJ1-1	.	CASSPGLERNTEAFF
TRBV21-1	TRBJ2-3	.	CASSMTRGRTDTQYF
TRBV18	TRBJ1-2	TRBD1	CASSPTRGGESGYTF
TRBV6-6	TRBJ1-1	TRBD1	CASSYRTGGAFF
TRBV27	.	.	CASSLQGFNEQYF
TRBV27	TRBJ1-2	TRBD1	CASSSIAGTAVHNYGYTF
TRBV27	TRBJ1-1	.	CASSLGHRNTEAFF
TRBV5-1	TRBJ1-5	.	CASSNGGSGDNQPQHF
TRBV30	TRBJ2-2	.	CAWSVSRYTGELFF
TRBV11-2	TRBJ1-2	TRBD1	CASSPTGEYGYTF
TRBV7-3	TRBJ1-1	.	CASSLTRTAGGEAFF
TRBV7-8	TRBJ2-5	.	CASSLVAGWEETQYF